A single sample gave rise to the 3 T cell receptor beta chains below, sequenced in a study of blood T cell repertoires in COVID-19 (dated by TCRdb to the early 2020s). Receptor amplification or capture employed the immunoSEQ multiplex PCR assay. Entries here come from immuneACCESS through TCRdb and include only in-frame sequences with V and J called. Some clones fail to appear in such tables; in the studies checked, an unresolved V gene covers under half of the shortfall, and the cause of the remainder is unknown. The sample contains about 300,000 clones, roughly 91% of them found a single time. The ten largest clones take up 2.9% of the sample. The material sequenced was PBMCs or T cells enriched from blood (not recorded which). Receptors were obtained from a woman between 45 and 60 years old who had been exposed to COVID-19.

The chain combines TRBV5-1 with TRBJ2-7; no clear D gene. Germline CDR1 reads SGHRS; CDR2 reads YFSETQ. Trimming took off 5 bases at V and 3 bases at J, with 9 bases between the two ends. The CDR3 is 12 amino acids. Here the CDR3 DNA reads TGCGCCAGCAGATCAGACAACTACGAGCAGTACTTC. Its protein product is CASRSDNYEQYF.

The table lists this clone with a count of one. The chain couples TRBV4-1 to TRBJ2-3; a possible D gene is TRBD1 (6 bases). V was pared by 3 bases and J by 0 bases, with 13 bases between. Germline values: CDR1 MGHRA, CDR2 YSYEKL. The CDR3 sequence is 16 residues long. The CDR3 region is CASSHRGGTSTDTQYF. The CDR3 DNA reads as TGCGCCAGCAGCCACAGGGGCGGAACAAGCACAGATACGCAGTATTTT.

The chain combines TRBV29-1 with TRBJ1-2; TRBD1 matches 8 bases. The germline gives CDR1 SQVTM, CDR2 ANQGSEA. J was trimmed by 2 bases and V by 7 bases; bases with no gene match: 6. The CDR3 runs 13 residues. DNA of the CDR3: TGCAGCGCAGTGACAGGGGCCAACTATGGCTACACCTTC. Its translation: CSAVTGANYGYTF.